This T cell receptor beta chain stems from a study of CD8 T cells in ankylosing spondylitis. The CDR3 is 16 residues long. Germline CDR1 is LGHNA and CDR2 is YSLEER. V was clipped by 5 bases and J by 0 bases, with 15 bases between them. Making the TCR beta libraries involved quantitative 5'-RACE with molecular barcodes. One entry per CDR3 protein, called by TCRdb with MiXCR from the 5' RACE reads. The table shows some 840,000 distinct CDR3 sequences, with roughly 12% occurring only once. In the case of this clonotype: The antigen is unknown.

Whole-study results and caveats: Reactive arthritis synovial fluid and blood were previously reported to contain some motif variants. What seemed typical of ankylosing spondylitis blood was a TCR beta motif built from roughly eight highly homologous variants. Within matched ankylosing spondylitis synovial fluid, disease-linked clones were reportedly significantly enriched.

The receptor comes from a male donor with ankylosing spondylitis. What was sequenced was blood, either unsorted or a sorted T cell fraction (not recorded which). The chain couples TRBV4-3 to TRBJ2-3; D is possibly TRBD2 (7 bases). The CDR3 reads CASSTRTRGSTDTQYF. CDR3 nucleotides: TGCGCCAGCAGCACCCGGACTAGGGGGAGCACAGATACGCAGTATTTT.